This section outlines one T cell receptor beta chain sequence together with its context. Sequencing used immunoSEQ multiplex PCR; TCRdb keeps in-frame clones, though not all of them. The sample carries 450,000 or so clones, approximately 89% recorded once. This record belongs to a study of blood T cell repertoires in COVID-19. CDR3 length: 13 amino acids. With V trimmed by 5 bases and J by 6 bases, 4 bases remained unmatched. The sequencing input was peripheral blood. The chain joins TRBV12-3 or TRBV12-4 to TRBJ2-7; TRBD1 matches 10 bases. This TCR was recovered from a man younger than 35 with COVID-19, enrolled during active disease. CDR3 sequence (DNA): TGTGCCAGCAGTCTGGGACAGGGGCGCGAGCAGTACTTC. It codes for CASSLGQGREQYF.